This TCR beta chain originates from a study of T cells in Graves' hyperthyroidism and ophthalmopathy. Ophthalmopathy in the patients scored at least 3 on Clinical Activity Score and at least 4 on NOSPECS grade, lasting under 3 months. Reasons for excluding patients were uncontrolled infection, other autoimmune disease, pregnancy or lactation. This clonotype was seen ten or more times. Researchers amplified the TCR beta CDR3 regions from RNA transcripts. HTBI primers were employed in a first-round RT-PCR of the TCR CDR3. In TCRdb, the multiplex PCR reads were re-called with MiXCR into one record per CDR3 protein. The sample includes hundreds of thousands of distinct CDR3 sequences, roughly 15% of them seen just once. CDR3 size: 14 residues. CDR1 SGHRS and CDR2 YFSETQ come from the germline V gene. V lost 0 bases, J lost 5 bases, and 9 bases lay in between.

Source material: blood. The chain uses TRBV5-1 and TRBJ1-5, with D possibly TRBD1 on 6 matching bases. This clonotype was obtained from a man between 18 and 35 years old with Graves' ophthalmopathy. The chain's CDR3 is CASSLVAGDQPQHF. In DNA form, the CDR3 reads TGCGCCAGCAGCTTGGTGGCAGGGGATCAGCCCCAGCATTTT.